This is a list of T cell receptor beta chains from one sample in a study of cytomegalovirus exposure and HLA in healthy donors. TCRdb's copy holds only in-frame clones and misses some; the assay was immunoSEQ multiplex PCR. The sample has fewer than 200,000 clones; about 78% are singletons. The sample was PBMCs. All receptors derive from a man aged 40-49 years in good health and CMV-seronegative. Each CDR3 is given with its conserved first and last residue. Each record gives: J gene, V gene, D gene, CDR3 protein. A D gene is named only where the DNA matches it firmly.

J gene: TRBJ1-2
V gene: TRBV18
D gene: -
CDR3 protein: CASSPPSGSGGYTF

J gene: TRBJ2-2
V gene: TRBV7-3
D gene: TRBD2
CDR3 protein: CASNNPSGGNTGELFF

J gene: TRBJ1-3
V gene: TRBV7-6
D gene: -
CDR3 protein: CASSQTGNTIYF

J gene: TRBJ1-2
V gene: TRBV6-6
D gene: -
CDR3 protein: CASSYSQREHGYTF

J gene: TRBJ2-1
V gene: TRBV5-1
D gene: TRBD1
CDR3 protein: CASSLGQGYNEQFF

J gene: TRBJ2-1
V gene: TRBV11-3
D gene: -
CDR3 protein: CASSSGTRNEQFF

J gene: TRBJ2-4
V gene: TRBV4-3
D gene: TRBD1
CDR3 protein: CASSQDPDRGLSANIQYF

J gene: TRBJ2-1
V gene: TRBV19
D gene: -
CDR3 protein: CASSVYSALSSYNEQFF

J gene: TRBJ2-7
V gene: TRBV11-2
D gene: TRBD1
CDR3 protein: CATCRDRGRSDYEQYF

J gene: TRBJ1-4
V gene: TRBV7-9
D gene: -
CDR3 protein: CASSSPNSGSYLSEKLFF

J gene: TRBJ2-4
V gene: TRBV11-3
D gene: TRBD1
CDR3 protein: CASSLLDRGFDKNIQYF

J gene: TRBJ1-2
V gene: TRBV6-1
D gene: -
CDR3 protein: CASRETGTNYGYTF

J gene: TRBJ1-2
V gene: TRBV4-3
D gene: -
CDR3 protein: CASSPPGIGYGYTF

J gene: TRBJ1-4
V gene: TRBV5-6
D gene: -
CDR3 protein: CASSPSVGRQREKLFF

J gene: TRBJ1-6
V gene: TRBV5-4
D gene: TRBD1
CDR3 protein: CASSLQGVKSPLHF

J gene: TRBJ1-1
V gene: TRBV7-9
D gene: -
CDR3 protein: CASSLFEASPEAFF

J gene: TRBJ2-3
V gene: TRBV9
D gene: TRBD1
CDR3 protein: CASSVGGQGRRDTQYF

J gene: TRBJ2-7
V gene: TRBV5-1
D gene: -
CDR3 protein: CASSLSGTPRDEQYF

J gene: TRBJ2-2
V gene: TRBV7-8
D gene: -
CDR3 protein: CASSSTGNTGELFF

J gene: TRBJ1-2
V gene: TRBV6-5
D gene: TRBD1
CDR3 protein: CASSARTGGTYGYTF

J gene: TRBJ2-1
V gene: TRBV7-9
D gene: TRBD2
CDR3 protein: CASSRPGLAYNEQFF

J gene: TRBJ2-1
V gene: TRBV7-2
D gene: TRBD2
CDR3 protein: CASSSRLAIVFF